This T cell receptor beta chain was recovered during a study of T-cell reconstitution after alpha-beta-depleted transplantation in children. Study outcomes and limitations: Diversity and T-cell counts at one year after transplant derived mostly from new T cells. Roughly two months post-transplant, alpha-beta T cells reportedly originated from several hundred graft clones that had expanded. Surviving recipient T cells and thymic progenitors produced the high day-60 TCRbeta diversity seen in some patients.

This clonotype was seen many times. As yet, its antigen is unknown. This CDR3 has 15 residues. Trimming removed 3 bases at V and 1 base at J, with 12 bases between. Construction of the TCRbeta library involved unique molecular identifiers. TCRdb re-called the PCR reads with MiXCR, one entry per CDR3 protein. The sample comprises about 200,000 distinct CDR3 sequences, 6.6% of which are singletons, and around 5% rests with the top ten. The V gene is TRBV12-3 or TRBV12-4, the J gene TRBJ2-5; the D gene is possibly TRBD2 (6 bases). The input for sequencing was PBMCs, taken before TCRalphabeta/CD19-depleted stem cell transplant. The sequence was collected from a boy younger than 10 with acute lymphoblastic leukemia, due to receive a stem cell transplant. CDR3 amino acids: CASSLKTSFQETQYF. CDR3 nucleotides: TGTGCCAGCAGTTTGAAGACTAGTTTCCAAGAGACCCAGTACTTC.